This is a list of T cell receptor beta chains from one sample in a study of blood T cell repertoires in COVID-19. Clones were sequenced by immunoSEQ multiplex PCR, and TCRdb holds only the in-frame ones, with some missing. Of about 320,000 clones in the sample, more than 90% were seen once. Sequencing was done on a sample of PBMCs or T cells enriched from blood (not recorded which). All receptors come from a man between 60 and 75 years old who had recovered from COVID-19. Each CDR3 is given with its conserved first and last residue. A D gene is named only where the DNA matches it firmly. Clone size is stated in some rows and not others, as once, few, many or a class when expanded.

v_call	d_call	clone_size	j_call	cdr3_nt	cdr3_aa
TRBV5-6	NA	NA	TRBJ1-3	TGTGCCAGCAGCTTGTGGAGCCAAGTTGGAAACACCATATATTTT	CASSLWSQVGNTIYF
TRBV7-9	NA	NA	TRBJ1-1	TGTGCCAGCAGAGCCGGGACACGGTCCCCAGTTTTT	CASRAGTRSPVF
TRBV19	TRBD1	few	TRBJ1-5	TGTGCCAGTAGTTCTGGACAGGGGGCATGGCAGCCCCAGCATTTT	CASSSGQGAWQPQHF
TRBV27	TRBD1	NA	TRBJ2-7	TGTGCCAGCAGTCTGGGACAGGGGGTCTACGAGCAGTACTTC	CASSLGQGVYEQYF
TRBV4-2	TRBD2	once	TRBJ2-7	TGTGCCAGCAGCCTCAGGACTAGCGGGACCGACGAGCAGTACTTC	CASSLRTSGTDEQYF
TRBV10-2	TRBD1	NA	TRBJ2-7	TGCGCCAGCCGGGACAGGGTCGACGAGCAGTACTTC	CASRDRVDEQYF
TRBV11-2	TRBD1	NA	TRBJ2-3	TGTGCCAGCAGTCGGGACAGGGGGGCAGATACGCAGTATTTT	CASSRDRGADTQYF
TRBV2	NA	NA	TRBJ2-1	TGTGCCAGCAGAGAGACTAACTACAATGAGCAGTTCTTC	CASRETNYNEQFF
TRBV5-4	NA	NA	TRBJ2-6	TGTGCCAGCAGCTTGGACGCGAGCTCTGGGGCCAACGTCCTGACTTTC	CASSLDASSGANVLTF
TRBV7-2	TRBD2	NA	TRBJ2-1	TGTGCCAGCAGCTTTGGGGGGGGAACCTACAATGAGCAGTTCTTC	CASSFGGGTYNEQFF
TRBV6-1	NA	NA	TRBJ1-5	TGTGCCAGCAGTGAGGGGGGGCGTCGTCAGCCCCAGCATTTT	CASSEGGRRQPQHF
TRBV13	NA	NA	TRBJ2-5	TGTGCCAGCAGCATCTACAGGGTTAGACCACAAGAGACCCAGTACTTC	CASSIYRVRPQETQYF
TRBV7-9	TRBD1	NA	TRBJ1-1	TGTGCCAGCAGCCCACGACAGGGCACTGAAGCTTTCTTT	CASSPRQGTEAFF